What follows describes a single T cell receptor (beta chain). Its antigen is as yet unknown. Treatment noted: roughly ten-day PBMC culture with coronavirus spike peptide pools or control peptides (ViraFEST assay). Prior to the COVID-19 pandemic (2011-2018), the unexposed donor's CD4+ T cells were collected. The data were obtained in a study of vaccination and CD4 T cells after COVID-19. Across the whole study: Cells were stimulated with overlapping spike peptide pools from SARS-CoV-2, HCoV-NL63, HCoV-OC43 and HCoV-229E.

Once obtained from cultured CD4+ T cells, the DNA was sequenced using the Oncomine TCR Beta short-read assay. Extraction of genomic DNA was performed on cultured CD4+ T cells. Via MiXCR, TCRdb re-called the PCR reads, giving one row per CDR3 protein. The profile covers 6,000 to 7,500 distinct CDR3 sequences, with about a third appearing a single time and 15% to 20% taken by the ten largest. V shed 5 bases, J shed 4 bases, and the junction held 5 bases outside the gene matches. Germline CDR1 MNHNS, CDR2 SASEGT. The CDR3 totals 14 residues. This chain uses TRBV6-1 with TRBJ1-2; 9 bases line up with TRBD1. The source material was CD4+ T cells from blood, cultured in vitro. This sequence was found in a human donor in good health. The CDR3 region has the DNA TGTGCCAGCAGTCGGGACAGGGAGGCCTATGGCTACACCTTC. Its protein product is CASSRDREAYGYTF.